Presented here are 28 T cell receptor beta chains from one specimen sequenced in a study of memory CD4+ T cells and cytomegalovirus serostatus. Profiled with immunoSEQ multiplex PCR; TCRdb holds only in-frame clones, not every one. The sample yields 60,000 to 75,000 clones, around 82% seen once. The sort gate was single viable CD3+CD4+CD8-CD45RO+ cells for memory CD4+ T cells. Sequenced material: memory CD4+ T cells from blood. These receptors originate from an adult in good health and CMV-seronegative. Some clones in this sample may be carry-over from other donors' samples.

The rearrangement joins TRBV19 to TRBJ1-4; no firm D call. This CDR3 has 15 amino acids. Germline V CDR1 and CDR2: LNHDA, SQIVND (reference sequence). The V end lost 6 bases, the J end lost 3 bases, and 14 bases lay between the germline ends. For the CDR3, the DNA is TGTGCCAGTAGATCTCAGGAGCGGGCTAATGAAAAACTGTTTTTT. This translates into CASRSQERANEKLFF.

The gene calls are TRBV5-8 and TRBJ1-4; the match to TRBD1 covers 9 bases. J lost 8 bases, V lost 1 base, and 6 bases had no gene match. The CDR3 spans 15 residues. Germline assignment: CDR1 SGHTS and CDR2 YDEGEE. Written as DNA, the CDR3 is TGTGCCAGCAGCTTGAGGGGGACAGGGAAGGAAAAACTGTTTTTT. It specifies CASSLRGTGKEKLFF.

This chain connects TRBV7-6 to TRBJ2-6; D ambiguous. V shed 0 bases and J shed 0 bases, with 3 bases lying between them. There are 15 residues in the CDR3. Germline loops: CDR1 SGHVS, CDR2 FNYEAQ. CDR3 in DNA: TGTGCCAGCAGCTTAGCGATCTCTGGGGCCAACGTCCTGACTTTC. Its protein product is CASSLAISGANVLTF.

The genes are TRBV5-1 and TRBJ2-5; 9 nucleotides line up with TRBD2. J lost 2 bases, V lost 7 bases, and 9 bases had no gene match. The CDR3 contains 15 residues. Germline CDR1 is SGHRS and CDR2 is YFSETQ. The CDR3 DNA sequence: TGCGCCAGCTCATCCGGCACTAGCGGGCAAGAGACCCAGTACTTC. It is translated as CASSSGTSGQETQYF.

The CDR3 DNA sequence: TGTGCCAGCAGTTTAGGGGGACTTCGGGGTGAGCAGTTCTTC. Protein sequence: CASSLGGLRGEQFF. J is TRBJ2-1 and V is TRBV27; a weak D match, TRBD2 (6 bases). Trimming shortened V by 2 bases and J by 9 bases, and 14 bases separated the two germline ends. CDR3 length: 14 residues. Germline V gene data show CDR1 as MNHEY and CDR2 as SMNVEV (reference sequence).

This chain uses TRBV4-1 with TRBJ2-2; D not resolved. V was trimmed by 7 bases and J by 2 bases, leaving 5 bases between them. CDR3 length: 12 residues. Germline lookup yields CDR1 MGHRA and CDR2 YSYEKL. The CDR3 sequence is CASTPNTGELFF. As DNA, the CDR3 is TGCGCCAGCACCCCAAACACCGGGGAGCTGTTTTTT.

This chain links TRBV5-4 with TRBJ1-1; TRBD1 is a possible D gene (5 bases). Germline V gives CDR1 SGHNT, CDR2 YYREEE (reference sequence). Trimming left V 2 bases short and J 1 base short, with 12 bases between. The CDR3 is 15 residues long. CDR3 sequence reads: CASSLQDWGNTEAFF. In DNA, the CDR3 is TGTGCCAGCAGCTTACAGGACTGGGGGAACACTGAAGCTTTCTTT. Together with reference TRBV5-4 and TRBJ1-1, the CDR3 gives the full variable domain: ETGVTQSPTHLIKTRGQQVTLRCSSQSGHNTVSWYQQALGQGPQFIFQYYREEENGRGNFPPRFSGLQFPNYSSELNVNALELDDSALYLCASSLQDWGNTEAFFGQGTRLTVV.

J is TRBJ2-7 and V is TRBV27; 15 bases map to TRBD2. The germline CDR1 and CDR2 sequences are MNHEY and SMNVEV (reference sequence). V dropped 6 bases and J dropped 7; count of bases not matched to a gene: 19. The CDR3 has 19 amino acids. CDR3 DNA sequence: TGTGCCAGCAGCTCGGGGGGAACCGGGACTAGCGGGAGGAGGGGAGAGCAGTACTTC. Its translation: CASSSGGTGTSGRRGEQYF.

The rearrangement joins TRBV15 to TRBJ2-1, with 9 bases identical to TRBD2. Germline trimming cut 1 base from V and 8 bases from J; bases unmatched to any gene: 9. There are 16 residues in the CDR3. Germline V lookup: CDR1 LNHNV, CDR2 YYDKDF (reference sequence). CDR3 bases: TGTGCCACCAGCAGAGCGGCGGGGGGGCGGGCGGATGAGCAGTTCTTC. It codes for CATSRAAGGRADEQFF.

There are a few counts of this clone. The chain combines TRBV28 with TRBJ1-1, with D possibly being TRBD1 (5 bases). V shed 3 bases and J shed 5 bases, with 10 bases lying between them. The CDR3 covers 13 residues. Germline CDR1 is MDHEN and CDR2 is SYDVKM. The CDR3 loop is CASSLEGPTEAFF. CDR3 bases: TGTGCCAGCAGTTTGGAGGGACCTACTGAAGCTTTCTTT.

The chain employs TRBV2 and TRBJ2-7; TRBD1 is a possible D gene (5 bases). This CDR3 has 15 amino acids. Germline assignment: CDR1 SNHLY and CDR2 FYNNEI. V dropped 3 bases and J dropped 2 bases, with 14 bases sitting between them. CDR3 loop: CASSENKGFTYEQYF. In nucleotides, the CDR3 is TGTGCCAGCAGTGAGAATAAGGGGTTCACCTACGAGCAGTACTTC. Looking up the rest from reference TRBV2 and TRBJ2-7 gives the full variable domain: EPEVTQTPSHQVTQMGQEVILRCVPISNHLYFYWYRQILGQKVEFLVSFYNNEISEKSEIFDDQFSVERPDGSNFTLKIRSTKLEDSAMYFCASSENKGFTYEQYFGPGTRLTVT.

V is TRBV4-1 and J is TRBJ2-5, with TRBD1 matching 9 bases. This CDR3 is 18 amino acids long. After removal of 1 base from V and 1 base from J, the junction contained 10 bases not matched to a gene. Germline V lookup: CDR1 MGHRA, CDR2 YSYEKL. CDR3 in amino acids: CASSQVVAGTGIQETQYF. DNA for the CDR3: TGCGCCAGCAGCCAAGTTGTCGCGGGGACAGGGATCCAAGAGACCCAGTACTTC.

The chain joins TRBV28 to TRBJ2-7, with 10 bases identical to TRBD1. The CDR3 length is 16 residues. From germline, CDR1 is MDHEN and CDR2 SYDVKM. With 5 bases clipped from V and 7 bases from J, the junction kept 14 bases outside the gene matches. DNA for the CDR3: TGTGCCAGCAGTACAAAGATGGGGACAGGGGTCGGAGAGCAGTACTTC. Its protein product is CASSTKMGTGVGEQYF.

The J gene is TRBJ2-5, the V gene TRBV6-4, with a possible D match to TRBD1 (6 bases). Germline V gene sequence: CDR1 MRHNA, CDR2 SNTAGT. This CDR3 has 14 amino acids. Between the trimmed V and J ends, which lost 8 bases and 2 bases, there was a span of 15 bases. The CDR3 sequence is CASFDRTSQETQYF. In nucleotides, the CDR3 is TGTGCCAGCTTTGACAGGACCAGTCAAGAGACCCAGTACTTC.

J is TRBJ1-6 and V is TRBV5-4; D call uncertain. Germline V CDR1 and CDR2: SGHNT, YYREEE (reference sequence). CDR3 size: 14 residues. The V and J ends lost 5 bases and 9 bases respectively, with 15 bases between them. The CDR3 sequence is CASRVDLRFSPLHF. For the CDR3, the DNA is TGTGCCAGCAGAGTTGATTTGAGGTTTTCACCCCTCCACTTT. Full variable domain (rest looked up from reference TRBV5-4 and TRBJ1-6): ETGVTQSPTHLIKTRGQQVTLRCSSQSGHNTVSWYQQALGQGPQFIFQYYREEENGRGNFPPRFSGLQFPNYSSELNVNALELDDSALYLCASRVDLRFSPLHFGNGTRLTVT.

V gene TRBV19 combines with J gene TRBJ1-5, with TRBD1 as a possible D gene (6 bases). The CDR3 is made up of 15 amino acids. Per germline, CDR1 LNHDA and CDR2 SQIVND (reference sequence). V was clipped by 6 bases and J by 8 bases, with 20 bases between them. The CDR3 coding sequence is TGTGCCAGTAGCTTACAGGGTACAAGGATAAAGCCCCAGCATTTT. Protein product: CASSLQGTRIKPQHF.

The chain carries TRBV6-1 and TRBJ1-2; the match to TRBD1 covers 7 bases. Germline CDR1 MNHNS, CDR2 SASEGT. The junction had 7 bases not matched to a gene; V was cut back by 4 bases and J by 2 bases. This CDR3 is built from 15 residues. CDR3 protein: CASSGTGPYNYGYTF. CDR3 nucleotide sequence: TGTGCCAGCAGTGGGACAGGCCCGTACAACTATGGCTACACCTTC.

This chain joins TRBV4-3 and TRBJ1-2; D gene uncertain. CDR3 length: 15 residues. V was clipped by 0 bases and J by 8 bases, with 16 bases between them. Germline V CDR1 and CDR2: LGHNA, YSLEER. The CDR3 DNA reads as TGCGCCAGCAGCCAAGATTTTATATATGAGGGAGGCTACACCTTC. Protein: CASSQDFIYEGGYTF.

This clone has just a few counts. The rearrangement uses TRBV6-1 and TRBJ2-7; 7 bases agree with TRBD1. This CDR3 comprises 14 residues. Germline lookup yields CDR1 MNHNS and CDR2 SASEGT. Unmatched junction bases numbered 9, after V lost 7 bases and J lost 3 bases. In DNA form, the CDR3 reads TGTGCCAGCATTAGTGGCCCAGGGGGCTACGAGCAGTACTTC. It encodes CASISGPGGYEQYF.

The rearrangement uses TRBV7-2 and TRBJ1-1; D might be TRBD1 (5 bases). Germline V gene sequence: CDR1 SGHTA, CDR2 FQGNSA. The CDR3 sequence is 13 residues long. V shed 5 bases and J shed 1 base, with 8 bases lying between them. The CDR3 DNA reads as TGTGCCAGCAGCACCGGACAGAACACTGAAGCTTTCTTT. It encodes CASSTGQNTEAFF.

This clone was detected only a few times. The rearrangement joins TRBV7-2 to TRBJ1-2; 8 bases agree with TRBD1. The germline gives CDR1 SGHTA, CDR2 FQGNSA. This CDR3 region has 14 residues. Trimming at V came to 5 bases and at J to 8 bases, leaving 10 bases not matched to a gene. The CDR3 reads CASSPRQGLSGYTF. The CDR3, as DNA: TGTGCCAGCAGCCCTCGACAGGGGCTAAGCGGCTACACCTTC.

J is TRBJ2-5 and V is TRBV29-1; 8 bases agree with TRBD2. Near its end, the DNA agrees better with TRBJ2-7, so the J call may be wrong. Germline V gives CDR1 SQVTM, CDR2 ANQGSEA. This CDR3 has 13 residues. The CDR3 spells CSVGSGKNYEQYF. The CDR3 DNA reads as TGCAGCGTTGGTAGCGGGAAGAACTACGAGCAGTACTTC.

This clone ranks as medium-sized. The chain has TRBV6-5 and TRBJ1-2; D not resolved. The CDR3 sequence is 13 residues long. Germline V gene data show CDR1 as MNHEY and CDR2 as SVGAGI. The V end lost 3 bases, the J end lost 4 bases, and 9 bases lay between the germline ends. The CDR3 region is CASSYAQFYGYTF. CDR3 coding DNA: TGTGCCAGCAGTTATGCTCAATTCTATGGCTACACCTTC.

The chain couples TRBV10-2 to TRBJ1-6; D unclear. The CDR3 has 13 residues. Germline V gene lookup returns CDR1 WSHSY and CDR2 SAAADI. V was clipped by 3 bases and J by 8 bases, with 8 bases between them. Written as DNA, the CDR3 is TGCGCCAGCAGTGACCGATATTATTCACCCCTCCACTTT. Translated: CASSDRYYSPLHF.

The chain recombines TRBV19 with TRBJ1-2, with D perhaps matching TRBD1 (5 bases). The CDR3 totals 14 residues. The germline V and J ends were trimmed by 9 bases and 0 bases, with 14 bases remaining between them. Looked up from germline, CDR1 is LNHDA and CDR2 is SQIVND (reference sequence). CDR3 loop: CASIPPGANYGYTF. The CDR3 DNA reads as TGTGCCAGCATCCCCCCGGGGGCTAACTATGGCTACACCTTC.

The CDR3: CASSPGTGEDYGYTF. The CDR3 DNA follows: TGTGCCAGCAGCCCCGGGACAGGGGAAGACTATGGCTACACCTTC. The chain recombines TRBV5-6 with TRBJ1-2; 10 positions match TRBD1. V shed 4 bases and J 3 bases; nucleotides not matched to a gene: 6. Germline CDR1 and CDR2: SGHDT and YYEEEE. This CDR3 is 15 amino acids long.

The chain joins TRBV7-9 to TRBJ1-1; 7 bases fit TRBD1. CDR1 and CDR2 (germline): SEHNR, FQNEAQ (reference sequence). The CDR3 totals 14 residues. The V segment lost 5 bases and the J segment 5 bases; nucleotides outside the gene matches: 8. In DNA, the CDR3 is TGTGCCAGCAGCCCATGGACAGGAGGGACTGAAGCTTTCTTT. It translates to CASSPWTGGTEAFF.

V usage is TRBV30 and J usage is TRBJ1-4, with TRBD1 as a possible D gene (6 bases). This CDR3 comprises 12 residues. Between the trimmed V and J ends, which lost 2 bases and 13 bases, there was a span of 14 bases. Germline lookup yields CDR1 GTSNPN and CDR2 SVGIG (reference sequence). DNA of the CDR3: TGTGCCTGGAGTCTCACAGGGAGGGGACTGTTTTTT. Its protein is CAWSLTGRGLFF.